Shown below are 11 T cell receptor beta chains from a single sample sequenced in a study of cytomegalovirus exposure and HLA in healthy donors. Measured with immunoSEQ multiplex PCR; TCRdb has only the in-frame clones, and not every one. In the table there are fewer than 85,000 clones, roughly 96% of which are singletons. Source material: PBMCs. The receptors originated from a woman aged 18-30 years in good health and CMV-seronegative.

The CDR3 DNA sequence: TGTGCCAGCTCACCCGCTCTACAGGGGTTCGACTACAATGAGCAGTTCTTC. This codes for CASSPALQGFDYNEQFF. The chain couples TRBV18 to TRBJ2-1; TRBD1 matches at 7 bases. V lost 3 bases, J lost 3 bases, and 11 bases stayed unmatched. Germline V gene data show CDR1 as KGHSH and CDR2 as LQKENI. The CDR3 sequence is 17 residues long.

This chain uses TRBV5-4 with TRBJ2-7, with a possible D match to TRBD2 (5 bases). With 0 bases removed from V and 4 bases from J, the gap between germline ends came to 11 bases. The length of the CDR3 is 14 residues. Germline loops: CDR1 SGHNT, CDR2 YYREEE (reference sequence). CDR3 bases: TGTGCCAGCAGCTTGGCACTAGATGGGTACGAGCAGTACTTC. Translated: CASSLALDGYEQYF.

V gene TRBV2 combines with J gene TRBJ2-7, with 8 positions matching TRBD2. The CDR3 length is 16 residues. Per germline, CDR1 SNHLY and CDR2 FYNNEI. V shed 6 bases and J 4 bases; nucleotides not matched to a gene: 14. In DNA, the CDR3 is TGTGCCAGCAGCCCCATCGATTTAGCGGGGTCGTACGAGCAGTACTTC. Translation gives CASSPIDLAGSYEQYF.

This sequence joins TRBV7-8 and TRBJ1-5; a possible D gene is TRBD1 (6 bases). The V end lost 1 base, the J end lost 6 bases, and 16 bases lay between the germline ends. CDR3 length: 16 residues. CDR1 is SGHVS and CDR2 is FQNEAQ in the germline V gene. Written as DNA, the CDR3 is TGTGCCAGCAGCTTAGGGACTGCGGGGGGCACTCAGCCCCAGCATTTT. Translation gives CASSLGTAGGTQPQHF.

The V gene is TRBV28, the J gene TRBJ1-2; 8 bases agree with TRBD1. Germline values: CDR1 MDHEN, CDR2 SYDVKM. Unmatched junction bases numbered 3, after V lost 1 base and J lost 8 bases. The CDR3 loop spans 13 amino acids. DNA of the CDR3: TGTGCCAGCAGTTTATTTTCAGGGGGCGGCTACACCTTC. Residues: CASSLFSGGGYTF.

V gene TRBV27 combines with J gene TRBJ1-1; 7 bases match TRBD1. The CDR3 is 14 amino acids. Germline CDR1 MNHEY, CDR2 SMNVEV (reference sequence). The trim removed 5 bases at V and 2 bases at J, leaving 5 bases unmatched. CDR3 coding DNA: TGTGCCAGCAGTACCGGGACAGCTAACACTGAAGCTTTCTTT. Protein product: CASSTGTANTEAFF.

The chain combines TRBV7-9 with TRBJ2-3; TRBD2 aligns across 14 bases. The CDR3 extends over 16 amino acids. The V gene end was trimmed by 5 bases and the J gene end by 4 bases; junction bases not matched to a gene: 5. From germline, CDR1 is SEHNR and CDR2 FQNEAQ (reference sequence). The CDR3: CASSPGTSGRSDTQYF. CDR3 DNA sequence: TGTGCCAGCAGCCCCGGGACTAGCGGGAGATCAGATACGCAGTATTTT.

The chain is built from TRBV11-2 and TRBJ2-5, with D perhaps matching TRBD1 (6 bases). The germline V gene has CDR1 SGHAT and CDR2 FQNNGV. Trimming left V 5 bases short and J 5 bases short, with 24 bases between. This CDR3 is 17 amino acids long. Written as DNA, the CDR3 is TGTGCCAGCAGCACTCAGGAGATACAGGGATTCGGCGAGACCCAGTACTTC. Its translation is CASSTQEIQGFGETQYF.

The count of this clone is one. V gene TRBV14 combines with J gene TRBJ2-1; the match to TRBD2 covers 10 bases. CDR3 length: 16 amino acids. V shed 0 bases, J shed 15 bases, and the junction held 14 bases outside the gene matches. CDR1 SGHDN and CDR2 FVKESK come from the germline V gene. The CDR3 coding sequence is TGTGCCAGCAGCCAAGAAGCTGGACTAGCGGCTCTTTCGCTGTTCTTC. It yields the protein CASSQEAGLAALSLFF.

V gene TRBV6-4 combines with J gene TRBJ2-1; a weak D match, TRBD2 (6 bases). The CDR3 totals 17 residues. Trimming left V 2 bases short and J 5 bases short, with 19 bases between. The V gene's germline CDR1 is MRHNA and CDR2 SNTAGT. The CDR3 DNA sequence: TGTGCCAGCAGTGACCCACCCAGGGAAACGGGAGACAATGAGCAGTTCTTC. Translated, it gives CASSDPPRETGDNEQFF.

CDR3 region: CASSLSQGGTGELFF. The DNA for the CDR3 is TGTGCCAGCAGTTTATCCCAGGGTGGCACCGGGGAGCTGTTTTTT. This chain uses TRBV28 with TRBJ2-2; D is possibly TRBD1 (5 bases). The CDR3 length is 15 residues. Deletions cut 1 base from V and 4 bases from J, with 10 bases between. Germline V gene lookup returns CDR1 MDHEN and CDR2 SYDVKM.